The clone carrying this T cell receptor beta chain showed up many times. The source of the sample is a study of T cells in Graves' hyperthyroidism and ophthalmopathy. There were TCR beta CDR3 regions amplified from RNA transcripts. HTBI primers were the set used in a first-round RT-PCR of the TCR CDR3. TCRdb re-called the multiplex PCR reads through MiXCR, storing one row per CDR3 protein. The sample shows about 290,000 distinct CDR3 sequences, 13% of them seen only once. This CDR3 has 16 amino acids. Losses at the gene ends were 6 bases for V and 6 bases for J; bases not matched to a gene: 17. Germline CDR1 reads DFQATT; CDR2 reads SNEGSKA (reference sequence).

The source material was blood. The source is a young woman with Graves' hyperthyroidism that later progressed to Graves' ophthalmopathy. The rearrangement links TRBV20-1 to TRBJ2-1, with 7 bases identical to TRBD2. CDR3 coding DNA: TGCAGTGCGCTGTCCCCGAGAGGACTAGAGATCAATGAGCAGTTCTTC. It codes for CSALSPRGLEINEQFF.